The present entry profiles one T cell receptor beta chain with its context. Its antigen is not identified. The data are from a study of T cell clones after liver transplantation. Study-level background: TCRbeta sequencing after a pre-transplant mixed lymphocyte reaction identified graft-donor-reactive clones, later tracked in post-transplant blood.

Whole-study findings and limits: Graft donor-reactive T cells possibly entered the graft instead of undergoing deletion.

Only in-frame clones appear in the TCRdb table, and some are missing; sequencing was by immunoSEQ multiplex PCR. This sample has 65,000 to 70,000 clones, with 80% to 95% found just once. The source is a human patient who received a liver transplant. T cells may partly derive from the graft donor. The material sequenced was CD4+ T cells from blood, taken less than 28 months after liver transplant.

CDR3 bases: TGTGCCAGCAGCCCCCGTTTGGTTGCTAATGAAAAACTGTTTTTT. As protein: CASSPRLVANEKLFF. This chain connects TRBV9 to TRBJ1-4, with no clear D. Trimming removed 4 bases from V and 3 bases from J, with 13 bases in between. The CDR3 has 15 amino acids. The germline CDR1 and CDR2 sequences are SGDLS and YYNGEE.